Listed here is a single TCR beta chain. Its cognate antigen is unknown. This sample stems from a study of cytomegalovirus exposure and HLA in healthy donors. Study-level findings and limits: Cytomegalovirus status, reportedly, was diagnosed with high specificity and sensitivity by the classifier. A later analysis linked 15,000 to 20,000 TCR beta sequences to HLA alleles at 0.05 false discovery rate.

V was clipped by 4 bases and J by 7 bases, with 19 bases between them. The CDR3 contains 15 residues. Germline loops: CDR1 MGHRA, CDR2 YSYEKL. PCR employed 60 Vbeta and 13 Jbeta primers. TCRdb's table, derived via immunoSEQ multiplex PCR, lists solely in-frame clones and lacks some. The sample shows 150,000 or so clones, 64% of them seen only once. Material for sequencing was PBMCs. V is TRBV4-1 and J is TRBJ1-1; tentative D call: TRBD1 (6 bases). This clonotype was obtained from a woman aged 25 to 45 in good health and CMV-seropositive. CDR3: CASSPQPHQGSEAFF. In DNA form, the CDR3 reads TGCGCCAGCAGCCCCCAACCCCACCAGGGGAGTGAAGCTTTCTTT.